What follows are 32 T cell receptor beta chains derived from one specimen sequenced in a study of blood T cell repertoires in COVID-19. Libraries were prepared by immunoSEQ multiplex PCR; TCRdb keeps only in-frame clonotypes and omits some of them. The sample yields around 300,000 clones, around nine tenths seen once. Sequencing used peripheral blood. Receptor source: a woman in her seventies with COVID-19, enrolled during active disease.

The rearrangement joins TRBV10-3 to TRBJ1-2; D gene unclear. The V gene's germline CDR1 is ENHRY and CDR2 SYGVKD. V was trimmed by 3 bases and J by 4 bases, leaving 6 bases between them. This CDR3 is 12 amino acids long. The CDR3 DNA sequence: TGTGCCATCAGTGACTCCCGCTATGGCTACACCTTC. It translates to CAISDSRYGYTF.

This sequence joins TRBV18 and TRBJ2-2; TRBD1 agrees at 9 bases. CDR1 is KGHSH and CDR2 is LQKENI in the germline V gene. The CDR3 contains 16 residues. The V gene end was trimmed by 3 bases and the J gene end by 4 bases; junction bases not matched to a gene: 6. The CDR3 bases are TGTGCCAGCTCACCCCTCCAGGGACAGGGCACCGGGGAGCTGTTTTTT. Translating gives CASSPLQGQGTGELFF.

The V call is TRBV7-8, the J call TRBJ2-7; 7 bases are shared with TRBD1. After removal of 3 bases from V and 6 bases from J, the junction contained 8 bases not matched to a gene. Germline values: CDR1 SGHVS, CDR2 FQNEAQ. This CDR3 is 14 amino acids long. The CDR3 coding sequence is TGTGCCAGCAGCTTGGGAACAGGGGCGGGCGAGCAGTACTTC. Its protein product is CASSLGTGAGEQYF.

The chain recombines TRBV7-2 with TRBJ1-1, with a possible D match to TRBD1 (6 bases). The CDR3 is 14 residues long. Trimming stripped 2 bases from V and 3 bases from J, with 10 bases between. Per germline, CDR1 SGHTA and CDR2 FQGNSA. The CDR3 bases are TGTGCCAGCAGCTTACAGGGGACGGACACTGAAGCTTTCTTT. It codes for CASSLQGTDTEAFF.

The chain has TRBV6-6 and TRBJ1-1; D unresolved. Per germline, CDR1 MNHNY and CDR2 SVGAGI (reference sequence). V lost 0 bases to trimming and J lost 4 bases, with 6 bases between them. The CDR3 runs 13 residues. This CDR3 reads CASSYSGSTEAFF. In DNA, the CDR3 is TGTGCCAGCAGTTACTCCGGGAGCACTGAAGCTTTCTTT.

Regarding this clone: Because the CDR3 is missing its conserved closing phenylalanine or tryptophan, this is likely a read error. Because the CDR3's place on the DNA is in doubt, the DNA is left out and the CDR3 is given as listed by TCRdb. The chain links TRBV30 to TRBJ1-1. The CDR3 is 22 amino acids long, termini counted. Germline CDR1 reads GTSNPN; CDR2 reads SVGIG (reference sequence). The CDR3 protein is CAWRAGSRSFLWTRHQTHSNAY.

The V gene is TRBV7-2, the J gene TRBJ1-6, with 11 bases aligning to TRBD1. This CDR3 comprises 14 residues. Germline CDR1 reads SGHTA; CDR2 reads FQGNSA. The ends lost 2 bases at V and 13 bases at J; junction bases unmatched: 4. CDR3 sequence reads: CASSLRDRGNPLHF. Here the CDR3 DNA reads TGTGCCAGCAGCTTAAGGGACAGGGGGAACCCCCTCCACTTT.

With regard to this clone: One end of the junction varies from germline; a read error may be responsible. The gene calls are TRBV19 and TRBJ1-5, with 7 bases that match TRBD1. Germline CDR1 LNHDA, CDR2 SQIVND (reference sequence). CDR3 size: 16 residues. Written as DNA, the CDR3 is TGTGCCAGTAGGATAGGGGCAGGGGGAGGCAATCAGCCCCAGCATTTT. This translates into CASRIGAGGGNQPQHF. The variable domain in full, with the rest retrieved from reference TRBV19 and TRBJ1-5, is DGGITQSPKYLFRKEGQNVTLSCEQNLNHDAMYWYRQDPGQGLRLIYYSQIVNDFQKGDIAEGYSVSREKKESFPLTVTSAQKNPTAFYLCASRIGAGGGNQPQHFGDGTRLSIL.

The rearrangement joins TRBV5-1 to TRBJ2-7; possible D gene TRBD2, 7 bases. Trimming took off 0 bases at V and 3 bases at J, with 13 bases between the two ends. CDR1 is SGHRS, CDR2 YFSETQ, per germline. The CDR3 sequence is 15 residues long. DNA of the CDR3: TGCGCCAGCAGCTTGGGTGGGGGGGCAAACTACGAGCAGTACTTC. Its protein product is CASSLGGGANYEQYF.

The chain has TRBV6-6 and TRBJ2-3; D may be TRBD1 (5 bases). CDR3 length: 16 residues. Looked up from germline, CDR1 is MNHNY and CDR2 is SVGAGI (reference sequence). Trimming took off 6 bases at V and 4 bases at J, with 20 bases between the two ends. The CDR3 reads CASSPKGSSRADTQYF. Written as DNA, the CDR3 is TGTGCCAGCAGCCCGAAGGGTAGCTCCAGGGCAGATACGCAGTATTTT.

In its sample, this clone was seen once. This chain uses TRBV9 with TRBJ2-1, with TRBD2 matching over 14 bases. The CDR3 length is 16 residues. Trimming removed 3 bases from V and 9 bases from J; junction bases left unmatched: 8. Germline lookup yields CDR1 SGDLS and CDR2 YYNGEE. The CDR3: CASSARLAGGLIEQFF. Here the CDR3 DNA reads TGTGCCAGCAGCGCTAGACTAGCGGGGGGGCTCATTGAGCAGTTCTTC.

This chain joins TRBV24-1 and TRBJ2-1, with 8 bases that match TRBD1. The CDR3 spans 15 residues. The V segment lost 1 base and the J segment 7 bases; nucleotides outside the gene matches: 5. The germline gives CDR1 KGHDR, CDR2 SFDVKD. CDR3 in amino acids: CATSDFRDRINEQFF. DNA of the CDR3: TGTGCCACCAGTGATTTTCGGGACAGGATAAATGAGCAGTTCTTC.

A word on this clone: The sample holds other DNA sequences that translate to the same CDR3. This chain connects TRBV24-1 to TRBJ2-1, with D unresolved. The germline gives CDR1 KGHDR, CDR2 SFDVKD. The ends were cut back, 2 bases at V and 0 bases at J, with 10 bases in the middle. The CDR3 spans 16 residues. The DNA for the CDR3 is TGTGCCACCAGTGATTCTGGCGGAAGCTCCTACAATGAGCAGTTCTTC. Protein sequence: CATSDSGGSSYNEQFF.

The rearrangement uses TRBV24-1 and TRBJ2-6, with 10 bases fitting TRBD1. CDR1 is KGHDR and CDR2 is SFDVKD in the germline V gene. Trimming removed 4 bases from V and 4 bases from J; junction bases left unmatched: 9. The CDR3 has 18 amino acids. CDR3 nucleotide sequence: TGTGCCACCAGTGAATCTACGGGACAGGGGAACGGGGCCAACGTCCTGACTTTC. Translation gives CATSESTGQGNGANVLTF.

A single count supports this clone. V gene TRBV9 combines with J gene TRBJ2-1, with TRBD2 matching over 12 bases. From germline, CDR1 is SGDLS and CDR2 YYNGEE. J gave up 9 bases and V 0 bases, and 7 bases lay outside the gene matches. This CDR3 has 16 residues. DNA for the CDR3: TGTGCCAGCAGCGTAGCATCTAGCGGGGGGGCCTTTGAGCAGTTCTTC. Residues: CASSVASSGGAFEQFF. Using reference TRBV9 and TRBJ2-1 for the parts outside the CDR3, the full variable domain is DSGVTQTPKHLITATGQRVTLRCSPRSGDLSVYWYQQSLDQGLQFLIQYYNGEERAKGNILERFSAQQFPDLHSELNLSSLELGDSALYFCASSVASSGGAFEQFFGPGTRLTVL.

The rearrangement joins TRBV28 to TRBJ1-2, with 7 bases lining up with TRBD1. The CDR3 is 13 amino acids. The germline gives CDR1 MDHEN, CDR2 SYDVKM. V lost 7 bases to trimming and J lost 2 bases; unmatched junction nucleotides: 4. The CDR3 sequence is CASNSGGNYGYTF. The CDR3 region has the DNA TGTGCCAGCAACTCAGGGGGAAACTATGGCTACACCTTC.

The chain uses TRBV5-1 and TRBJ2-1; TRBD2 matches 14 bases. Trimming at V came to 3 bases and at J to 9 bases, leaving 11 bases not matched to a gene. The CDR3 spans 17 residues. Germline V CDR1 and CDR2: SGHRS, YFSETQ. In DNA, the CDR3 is TGCGCCAGCAGCTCAATAGGGACTAGCGGGGGAATGGGTGAGCAGTTCTTC. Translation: CASSSIGTSGGMGEQFF.

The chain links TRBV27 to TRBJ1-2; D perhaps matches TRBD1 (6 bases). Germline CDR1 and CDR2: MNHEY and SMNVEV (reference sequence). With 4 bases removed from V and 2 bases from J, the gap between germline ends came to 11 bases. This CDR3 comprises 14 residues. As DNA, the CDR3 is TGTGCCAGCAGTTCCAGGGGACCGAACTATGGCTACACCTTC. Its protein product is CASSSRGPNYGYTF.

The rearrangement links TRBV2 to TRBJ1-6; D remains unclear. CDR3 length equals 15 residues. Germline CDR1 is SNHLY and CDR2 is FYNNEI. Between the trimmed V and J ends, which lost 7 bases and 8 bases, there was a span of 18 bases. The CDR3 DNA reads TGTGCCAGCAAAATCGGATCCGGGATTTATTCACCCCTCCACTTT. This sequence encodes CASKIGSGIYSPLHF.

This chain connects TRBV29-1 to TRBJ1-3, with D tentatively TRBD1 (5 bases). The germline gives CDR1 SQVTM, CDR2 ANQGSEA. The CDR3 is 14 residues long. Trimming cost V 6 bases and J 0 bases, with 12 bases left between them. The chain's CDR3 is CSVTVGISGNTIYF. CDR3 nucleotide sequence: TGCAGCGTGACAGTGGGGATCTCTGGAAACACCATATATTTT.

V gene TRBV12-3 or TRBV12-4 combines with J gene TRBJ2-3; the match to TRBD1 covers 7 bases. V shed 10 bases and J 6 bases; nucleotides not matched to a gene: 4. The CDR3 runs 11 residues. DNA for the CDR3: TGTGCCACCCAACAGGGGGATACGCAGTATTTT. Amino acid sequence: CATQQGDTQYF.

The CDR3 bases are TGTGCCAGCAGCTTAGGAGGGGGTAATTCACCCCTCCACTTT. Amino acids: CASSLGGGNSPLHF. The rearrangement uses TRBV7-9 and TRBJ1-6; D might be TRBD1 (6 bases). The CDR3 consists of 14 residues. The germline V gene encodes CDR1 SEHNR and CDR2 FQNEAQ (reference sequence). Trimming cost V 1 base and J 6 bases, with 7 bases left between them.

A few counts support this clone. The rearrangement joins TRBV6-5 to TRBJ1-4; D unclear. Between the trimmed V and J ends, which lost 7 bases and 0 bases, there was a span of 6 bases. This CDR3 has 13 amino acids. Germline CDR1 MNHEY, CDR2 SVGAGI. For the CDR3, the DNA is TGTGCCAGCACGCGGGCAACTAATGAAAAACTGTTTTTT. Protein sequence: CASTRATNEKLFF.

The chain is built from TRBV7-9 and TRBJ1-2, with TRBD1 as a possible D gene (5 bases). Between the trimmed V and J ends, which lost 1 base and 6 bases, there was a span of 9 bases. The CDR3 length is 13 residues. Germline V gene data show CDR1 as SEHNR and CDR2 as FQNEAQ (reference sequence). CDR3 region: CASSLELGHGYTF. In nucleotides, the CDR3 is TGTGCCAGCAGCTTAGAATTGGGGCATGGCTACACCTTC.

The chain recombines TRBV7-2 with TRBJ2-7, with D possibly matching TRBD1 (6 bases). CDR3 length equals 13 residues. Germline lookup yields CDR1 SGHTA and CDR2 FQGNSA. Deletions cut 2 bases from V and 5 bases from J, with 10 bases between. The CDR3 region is CASSLRWDNEQYF. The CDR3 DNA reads TGTGCCAGCAGCTTACGGTGGGACAACGAGCAGTACTTC.

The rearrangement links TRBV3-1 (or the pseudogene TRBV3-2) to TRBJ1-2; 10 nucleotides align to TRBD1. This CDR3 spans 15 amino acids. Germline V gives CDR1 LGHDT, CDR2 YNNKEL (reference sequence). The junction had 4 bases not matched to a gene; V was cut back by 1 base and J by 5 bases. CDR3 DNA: TGTGCCAGCAGCCAAGGGACAGGGGGGAGGTATGGCTACACCTTC. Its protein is CASSQGTGGRYGYTF.

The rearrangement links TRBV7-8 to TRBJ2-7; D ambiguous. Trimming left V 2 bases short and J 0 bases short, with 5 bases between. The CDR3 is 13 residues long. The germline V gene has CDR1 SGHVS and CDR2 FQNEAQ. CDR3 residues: CASSLTTSYEQYF. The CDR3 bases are TGTGCCAGCAGCTTAACTACCTCCTACGAGCAGTACTTC.

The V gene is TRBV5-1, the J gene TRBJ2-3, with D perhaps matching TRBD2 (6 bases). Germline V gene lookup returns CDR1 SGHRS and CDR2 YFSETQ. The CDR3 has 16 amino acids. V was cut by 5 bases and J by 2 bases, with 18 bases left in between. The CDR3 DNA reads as TGCGCCAGCAGTTTTGGGGGGAGAGGCAACACAGATACGCAGTATTTT. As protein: CASSFGGRGNTDTQYF.

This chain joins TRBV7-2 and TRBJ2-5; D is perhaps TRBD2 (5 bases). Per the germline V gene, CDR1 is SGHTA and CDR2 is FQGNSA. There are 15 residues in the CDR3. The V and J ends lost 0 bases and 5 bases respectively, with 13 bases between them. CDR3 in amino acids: CASSLAVRGKETQYF. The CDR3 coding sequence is TGTGCCAGCAGCTTAGCGGTGCGAGGGAAGGAGACCCAGTACTTC.

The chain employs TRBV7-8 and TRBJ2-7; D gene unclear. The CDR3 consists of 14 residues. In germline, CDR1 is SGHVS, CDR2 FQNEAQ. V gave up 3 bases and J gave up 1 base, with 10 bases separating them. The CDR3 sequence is CASSLTRGSYEQYF. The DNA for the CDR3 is TGTGCCAGCAGCTTGACCCGCGGTTCCTACGAGCAGTACTTC.

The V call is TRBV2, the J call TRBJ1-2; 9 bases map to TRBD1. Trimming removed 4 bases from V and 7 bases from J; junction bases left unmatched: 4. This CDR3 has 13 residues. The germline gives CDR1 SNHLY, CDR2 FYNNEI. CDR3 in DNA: TGTGCCAGCAGTGCTGGGACAGGGAGTGGCTACACCTTC. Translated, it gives CASSAGTGSGYTF.

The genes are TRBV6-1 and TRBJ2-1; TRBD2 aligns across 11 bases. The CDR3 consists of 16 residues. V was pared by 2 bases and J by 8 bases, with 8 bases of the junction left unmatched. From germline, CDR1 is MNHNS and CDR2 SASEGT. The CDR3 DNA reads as TGTGCCAGCAGTGAATTAGCGGGGGGGCCAAACCATGAGCAGTTCTTC. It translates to CASSELAGGPNHEQFF.